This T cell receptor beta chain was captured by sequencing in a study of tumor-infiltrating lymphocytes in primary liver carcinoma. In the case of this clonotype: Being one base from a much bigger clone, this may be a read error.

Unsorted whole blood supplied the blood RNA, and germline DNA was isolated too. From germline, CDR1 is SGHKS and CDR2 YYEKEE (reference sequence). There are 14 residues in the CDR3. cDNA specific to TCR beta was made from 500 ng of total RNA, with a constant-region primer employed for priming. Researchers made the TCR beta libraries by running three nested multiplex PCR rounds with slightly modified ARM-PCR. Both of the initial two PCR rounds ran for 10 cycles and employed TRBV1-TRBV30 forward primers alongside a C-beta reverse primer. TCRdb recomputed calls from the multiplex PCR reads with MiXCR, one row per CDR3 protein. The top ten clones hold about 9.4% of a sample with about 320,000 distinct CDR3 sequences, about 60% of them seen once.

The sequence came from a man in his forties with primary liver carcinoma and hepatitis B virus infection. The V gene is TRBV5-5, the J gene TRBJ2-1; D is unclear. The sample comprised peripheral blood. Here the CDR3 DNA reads TGTGCCAACAGCTTGGTATCGGGCGACAATGAGCAGTTCTTC. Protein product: CANSLVSGDNEQFF.